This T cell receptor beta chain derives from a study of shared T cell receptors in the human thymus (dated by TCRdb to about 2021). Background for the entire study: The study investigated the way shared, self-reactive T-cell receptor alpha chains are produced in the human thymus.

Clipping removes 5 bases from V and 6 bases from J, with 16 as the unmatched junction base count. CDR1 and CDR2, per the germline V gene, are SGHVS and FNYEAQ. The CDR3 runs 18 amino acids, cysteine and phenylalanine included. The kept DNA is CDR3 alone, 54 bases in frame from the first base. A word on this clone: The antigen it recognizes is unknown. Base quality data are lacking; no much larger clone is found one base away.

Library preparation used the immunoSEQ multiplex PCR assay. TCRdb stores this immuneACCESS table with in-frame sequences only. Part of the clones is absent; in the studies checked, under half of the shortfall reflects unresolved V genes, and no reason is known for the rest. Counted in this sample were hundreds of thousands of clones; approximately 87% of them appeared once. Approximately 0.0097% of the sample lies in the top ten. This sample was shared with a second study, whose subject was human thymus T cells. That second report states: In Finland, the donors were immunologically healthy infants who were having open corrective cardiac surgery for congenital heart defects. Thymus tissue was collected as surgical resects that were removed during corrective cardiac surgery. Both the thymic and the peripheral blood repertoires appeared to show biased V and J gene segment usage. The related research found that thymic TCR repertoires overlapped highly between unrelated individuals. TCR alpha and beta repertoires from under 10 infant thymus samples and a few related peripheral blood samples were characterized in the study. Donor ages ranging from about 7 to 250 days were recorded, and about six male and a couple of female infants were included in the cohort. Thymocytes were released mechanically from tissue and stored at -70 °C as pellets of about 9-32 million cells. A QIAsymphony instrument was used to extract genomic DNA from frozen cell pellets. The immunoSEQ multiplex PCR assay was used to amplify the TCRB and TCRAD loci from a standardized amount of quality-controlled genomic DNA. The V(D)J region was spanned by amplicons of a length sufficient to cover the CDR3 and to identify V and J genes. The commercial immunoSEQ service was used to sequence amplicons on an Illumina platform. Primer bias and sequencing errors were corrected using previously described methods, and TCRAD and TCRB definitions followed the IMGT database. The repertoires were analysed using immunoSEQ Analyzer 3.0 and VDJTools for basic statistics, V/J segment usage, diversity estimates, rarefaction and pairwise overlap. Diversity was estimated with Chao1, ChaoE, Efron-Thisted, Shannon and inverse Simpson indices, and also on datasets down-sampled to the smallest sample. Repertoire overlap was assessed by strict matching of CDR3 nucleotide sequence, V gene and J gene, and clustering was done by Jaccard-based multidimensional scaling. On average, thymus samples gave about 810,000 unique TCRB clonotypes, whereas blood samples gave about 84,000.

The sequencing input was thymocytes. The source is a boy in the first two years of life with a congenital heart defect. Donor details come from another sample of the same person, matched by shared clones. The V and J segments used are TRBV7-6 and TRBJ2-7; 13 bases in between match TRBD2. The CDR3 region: CASSDQTGTSGIFSEQYF. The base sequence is TGTGCCAGCAGCGATCAAACCGGGACTAGCGGGATCTTCAGCGAGCAGTACTTC. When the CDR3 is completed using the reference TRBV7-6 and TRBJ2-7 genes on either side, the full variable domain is GAGVSQSPRYKVTKRGQDVALRCDPISGHVSLYWYRQALGQGPEFLTYFNYEAQQDKSGLPNDRFSAERPEGSISTLTIQRTEQRDSAMYRCASSDQTGTSGIFSEQYFGPGTRLTVT.